What follows are 3 T cell receptor beta chains derived from one specimen sequenced in a study of blood T cell repertoires in COVID-19. The repertoire was sequenced with immunoSEQ multiplex PCR; TCRdb's copy has only in-frame clones and lacks some. The sample lists about 170,000 clones, 92% seen once, with approximately 5% in the top ten. The specimen was peripheral blood. The source of these receptors is a young man with COVID-19, enrolled during active disease.

The V gene is TRBV27, the J gene TRBJ1-2; no reliable D call. Trimming stripped 6 bases from V and 3 bases from J, with 17 bases between. The CDR3 length is 15 residues. Germline V lookup: CDR1 MNHEY, CDR2 SMNVEV (reference sequence). In DNA form, the CDR3 reads TGTGCCAGCAGCCCAACTGGCGGCCGTGACTATGGCTACACCTTC. Encoded protein: CASSPTGGRDYGYTF.

The rearrangement links TRBV19 to TRBJ1-6; D is possibly TRBD1 (6 bases). Germline V gives CDR1 LNHDA, CDR2 SQIVND (reference sequence). Trimming pared 5 bases from V and 9 bases from J, leaving 17 bases between. The CDR3 consists of 15 residues. The CDR3 nucleotides read TGTGCCAGTAGTTCACGGACAGACTCCGGTTCACCCCTCCACTTT. It codes for CASSSRTDSGSPLHF. The whole variable domain, remainder taken from reference TRBV19 and TRBJ1-6, is DGGITQSPKYLFRKEGQNVTLSCEQNLNHDAMYWYRQDPGQGLRLIYYSQIVNDFQKGDIAEGYSVSREKKESFPLTVTSAQKNPTAFYLCASSSRTDSGSPLHFGNGTRLTVT.

The CDR3 nucleotides are TGTGCCACCAGCAGCAGGGGGCTCGGTGGGGCCAACGTCCTGACTTTC. Translated: CATSSRGLGGANVLTF. This sequence joins TRBV15 and TRBJ2-6; 8 nucleotides line up with TRBD1. V was clipped by 3 bases and J by 3 bases; unmatched bases: 4. This CDR3 spans 16 amino acids. The germline gives CDR1 LNHNV, CDR2 YYDKDF (reference sequence).